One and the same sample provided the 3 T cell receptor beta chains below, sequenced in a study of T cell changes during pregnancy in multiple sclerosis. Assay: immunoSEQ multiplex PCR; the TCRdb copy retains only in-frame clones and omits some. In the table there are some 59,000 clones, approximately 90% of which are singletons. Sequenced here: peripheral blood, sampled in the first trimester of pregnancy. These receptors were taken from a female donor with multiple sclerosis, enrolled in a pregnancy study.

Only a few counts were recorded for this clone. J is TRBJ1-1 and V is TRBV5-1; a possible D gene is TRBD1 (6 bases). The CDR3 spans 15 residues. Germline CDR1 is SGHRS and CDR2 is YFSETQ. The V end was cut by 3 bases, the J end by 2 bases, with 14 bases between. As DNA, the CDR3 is TGCGCCAGCAGCTGGGGGGGCAGCGTTAACACTGAAGCTTTCTTT. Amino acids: CASSWGGSVNTEAFF.

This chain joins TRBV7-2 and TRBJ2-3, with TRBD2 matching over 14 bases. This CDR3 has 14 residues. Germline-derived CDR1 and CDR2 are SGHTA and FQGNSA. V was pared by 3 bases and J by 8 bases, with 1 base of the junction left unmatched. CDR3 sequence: CASSLTSGGGTQYF. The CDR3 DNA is TGTGCCAGCAGCTTGACTAGCGGGGGGGGTACGCAGTATTTT.

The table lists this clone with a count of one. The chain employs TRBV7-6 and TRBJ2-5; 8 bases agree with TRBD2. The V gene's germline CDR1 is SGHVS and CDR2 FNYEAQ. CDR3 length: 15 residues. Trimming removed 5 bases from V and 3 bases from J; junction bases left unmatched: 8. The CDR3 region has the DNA TGTGCCAGCAGCCCAAGGACTAGCTGGGAAGAGACCCAGTACTTC. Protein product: CASSPRTSWEETQYF. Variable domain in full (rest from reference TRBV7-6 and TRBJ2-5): GAGVSQSPRYKVTKRGQDVALRCDPISGHVSLYWYRQALGQGPEFLTYFNYEAQQDKSGLPNDRFSAERPEGSISTLTIQRTEQRDSAMYRCASSPRTSWEETQYFGPGTRLLVL.